This T cell receptor (beta chain) is from a study of T-cell reconstitution after alpha-beta-depleted transplantation in children listed by TCRdb under 2016. Concerning the study at large: Using TCR repertoire profiling, the study quantitatively followed how T-cell immune reconstitution unfolded in children after TCRalphabeta/CD19-depleted allogeneic hematopoietic cell transplantation. Summary of the overall study and its limitations: The frequencies of hyperexpanded clones fell over the following months, and after one year, T-cell counts and TCRbeta diversity were mostly attributed to newly produced T cells. In some patients, high TCRbeta diversity at day 60 was attributed to recipient T cells and intrathymic progenitors that had survived conditioning. The apparently early alphabetaT-cell count recovery about two months after transplant was reportedly dependent on only several hundred rapidly expanded clones derived from non-depleted graft cells.

The library relied on PCR. TCRdb lists the instrument as Illumina HiSeq 2500. To normalize quantification of the TCRbeta repertoire, the TCR libraries were built with molecular barcoding that relied on unique molecular identifiers. TCRdb handled the public reads itself, with Q25 trimming in fastp and clone calling in MiXCR, and kept productive beta chains. When rows share a CDR3 protein, they turn into one entry using the most common DNA and genes. Across this sample there are roughly 490,000 distinct CDR3 sequences, with over 10% seen only once. 12% to 15% of the sample comes from the top ten. The treatment or condition label, as the study defines it: allogeneic hematopoietic cell transplantation with graft depleted of TCRalphabeta T cells and CD19 B cells. The transplant recipients were children given TCRalphabeta/CD19-depleted allogeneic hematopoietic cell grafts. The V and J ends are trimmed by 3 bases and 2 bases, leaving 9 bases between them. The CDR3 holds 14 amino acids from the cysteine to the phenylalanine. Only the CDR3 portion is preserved as DNA: 42 bases, with reading frame beginning at the first base. As encoded in the germline V gene, CDR1 is SGDLS while CDR2 is YYNGEE.

This clonotype was recorded a few times. Its antigen specificity is not known. No much larger clonotype is one base removed from it; base qualities were not supplied. Sequencing was performed on PBMCs, mostly from graft donor cells, taken 180 days after TCRalphabeta/CD19-depleted stem cell transplant. In this chain, TRBV9 is recombined with TRBJ2-1; the D gene lacks a confident call. This receptor was identified in a female patient aged 2-9 years who had a stem cell transplant for aplastic anemia, so the T cells may come from the graft donor. CDR3 loop: CASSARVAYNEQFF. The nucleotide sequence is TGTGCCAGCAGCGCGAGAGTCGCCTACAATGAGCAGTTCTTC.